Listed here are 10 T cell receptor beta chains from one sample, sequenced in a study of T cells in Graves' hyperthyroidism and ophthalmopathy. Researchers amplified the TCR beta CDR3 regions from RNA transcripts. The study used the HTBI primer set for a first-round RT-PCR of the TCR CDR3. TCRdb reprocessed the multiplex PCR reads via MiXCR and lists one record per CDR3 protein. The sample consists of 480,000 or so distinct CDR3 sequences, 46% of them appearing once. The sequencing sample was made of peripheral blood or thyroid tissue (not recorded which). The receptor set was obtained from an adult woman with Graves' disease, either hyperthyroidism or ophthalmopathy (not recorded which).

At least ten counts were recorded for this clonotype. The chain joins TRBV3-1 to TRBJ1-2, with TRBD1 identical over 7 bases. CDR1 LGHDT and CDR2 YNNKEL come from the germline V gene (reference sequence). The CDR3 totals 13 residues. The ends lost 1 base at V and 9 bases at J; junction bases unmatched: 5. CDR3 in DNA: TGTGCCAGCAGCCAAGTATCGACAGGGCGCTACACCTTC. It is translated as CASSQVSTGRYTF.

On this clonotype: One end of the junction is discordant with germline, which a read error may explain. Here the CDR3 reads CAISESTRGSYNSPLHF. The DNA of the CDR3 is TGTGCCATCAGTGAGTCGACCAGGGGTTCCTATAATTCACCCCTCCACTTT. The V call is TRBV24-1, the J call TRBJ1-6, with a possible D match to TRBD1 (6 bases). This CDR3 is built from 17 residues. Looked up from germline, CDR1 is KGHDR and CDR2 is SFDVKD.

This clonotype was observed a handful of times. V usage is TRBV14 and J usage is TRBJ2-7; 7 bases are a match to TRBD2. V dropped 7 bases and J dropped 7; count of bases not matched to a gene: 13. CDR3 length: 14 amino acids. Looked up from germline, CDR1 is SGHDN and CDR2 is FVKESK. The chain's CDR3 is CASKVVGGPREQYF. Written as DNA, the CDR3 is TGTGCCAGCAAGGTGGTGGGAGGGCCGCGGGAGCAGTACTTC. The full variable domain, rest sourced from reference TRBV14 and TRBJ2-7, is EAGVTQFPSHSVIEKGQTVTLRCDPISGHDNLYWYRRVMGKEIKFLLHFVKESKQDESGMPNNRFLAERTGGTYSTLKVQPAELEDSGVYFCASKVVGGPREQYFGPGTRLTVT.

This clonotype has a handful of counts. The rearrangement joins TRBV4-1 to TRBJ1-4; D is uncertain. The germline V and J ends were trimmed by 0 bases and 0 bases, with 17 bases remaining between them. Germline V gives CDR1 MGHRA, CDR2 YSYEKL. The CDR3 is 19 residues long. CDR3 in amino acids: CASSQEHGRRTATNEKLFF. The CDR3 DNA reads TGCGCCAGCAGCCAAGAGCACGGCAGGCGAACTGCAACTAATGAAAAACTGTTTTTT.

This clonotype was observed a handful of times. The V gene is TRBV6-2 or TRBV6-3, the J gene TRBJ1-5, with unresolved D. This CDR3 has 17 residues. V was pared by 6 bases and J by 0 bases, with 18 bases between. Germline CDR1 reads MNHEY; CDR2 reads SVGEGT. CDR3 coding DNA: TGTGCCAGCAGATATAACCTTAGACAACGTAGCAATCAGCCCCAGCATTTT. Protein sequence: CASRYNLRQRSNQPQHF.

This clonotype turned up a few times. This chain links TRBV7-8 with TRBJ2-2; the D is unclear. The CDR3 has 14 amino acids. Trimming pared 4 bases from V and 6 bases from J, leaving 12 bases between. Per the germline V gene, CDR1 is SGHVS and CDR2 is FQNEAQ. As DNA, the CDR3 is TGTGCCAGCAGCTCACCTTCATTGGCCGGGGAGCTGTTTTTT. Amino acids: CASSSPSLAGELFF.

This clonotype was recorded many times. The chain joins TRBV12-3 or TRBV12-4 to TRBJ2-5, with 7 bases identical to TRBD2. Trimming at V came to 8 bases and at J to 4 bases, leaving 10 bases not matched to a gene. The CDR3 length is 14 residues. Here the CDR3 DNA reads TGTGCCAGCGGGGAGGGAGGGGCCAGAGAGACCCAGTACTTC. Protein sequence: CASGEGGARETQYF.

At least ten counts were recorded for this clonotype. The chain employs TRBV10-3 and TRBJ1-3; D is unresolved. This CDR3 region has 11 residues. CDR1 and CDR2 (germline): ENHRY, SYGVKD. Trimming stripped 7 bases from V and 2 bases from J, with 3 bases between. The CDR3 region is CAITPGNTIYF. The CDR3 bases are TGTGCCATCACTCCTGGAAACACCATATATTTT.

The genes are TRBV20-1 and TRBJ1-5; 10 bases align to TRBD1. Germline V CDR1 and CDR2: DFQATT, SNEGSKA (reference sequence). This CDR3 spans 12 amino acids. The CDR3 DNA follows: TGCGCCGCCGGGACAGGGGATCAGCCCCAGCATTTT. This codes for CAAGTGDQPQHF.

The chain combines TRBV12-3 or TRBV12-4 with TRBJ2-7; 10 positions match TRBD2. This CDR3 region has 19 residues. J was trimmed by 5 bases and V by 5 bases; bases with no gene match: 21. The CDR3 coding sequence is TGTGCCAGCAGTCTACGAGCGGGAGGGTCCCGAGACAATCTCCACGAGCAGTACTTC. Amino acids: CASSLRAGGSRDNLHEQYF.